This T cell receptor (beta chain) was captured by sequencing in a study of T cell repertoires in cytomegalovirus infection. MiXCR was run by TCRdb on the reads, yielding one entry per CDR3 protein. The sample contains approximately 750,000 distinct CDR3 sequences, 35% of which appear only once. Trimming left V 0 bases short and J 4 bases short, with 16 bases between. This CDR3 spans 16 amino acids. Germline V lookup: CDR1 MGHRA, CDR2 YSYEKL. In its sample, this clonotype was seen a few times. This receptor was identified in a human donor in good health (CMV status not recorded). Some clones in this sample may be carry-over from other donors' samples. The source material was PBMCs. The gene calls are TRBV4-1 and TRBJ2-7; D may be TRBD1 (5 bases). The CDR3 sequence: CASSQEGLAGIYEQYF. DNA for the CDR3: TGCGCCAGCAGCCAAGAAGGGCTGGCAGGGATATACGAGCAGTACTTC.